Listed below are T cell receptor beta chains from one sample, sequenced in a study of control samples from healthy donors and cancer patients. The assay was immunoSEQ multiplex PCR, and TCRdb's table has in-frame clones only and misses some. The sample shows 90,000 to 100,000 clones, 82% of them seen only once. Sample: blood. These receptors all stem from a man aged 55 to 70 in good health. The CDR3 runs from the conserved cysteine through the conserved F or W. A D gene is named only where the DNA matches it firmly. Size values are once, few and many counts, or a class for expanded clones, and some rows have none.

d_gene	v_gene	j_gene	abundance	CDR3nt	CDR3aa
TRBD1	TRBV5-4	TRBJ1-1	.	TGTGCCAGCAGCCCTTGGACAGGCTTCATGAACACTGAAGCTTTCTTT	CASSPWTGFMNTEAFF
.	TRBV6-5	TRBJ2-3	.	TGTGCCAGCAGTTGGGACTCATTCACAGATACGCAGTATTTT	CASSWDSFTDTQYF
.	TRBV6-4	TRBJ2-7	.	TGTGCCAGCAGTTGTAGAGACGGAGACTCCTACGAGCAGTACTTC	CASSCRDGDSYEQYF
.	TRBV7-8	TRBJ1-1	.	TGTGCCAGCAGCTTCGGCAGGAACACTGAAGCTTTCTTT	CASSFGRNTEAFF
.	TRBV5-6	TRBJ2-3	.	TGTGCCAGCAGCTTTTCTGGTACTCGGTTAGCTGATACGCAGTATTTT	CASSFSGTRLADTQYF
TRBD1	TRBV4-2	TRBJ1-1	many	TGTGCCAGCAGCCGAGAGACGGGACAGTTGAGGTTTAGAACTGAAGCTTTCTTT	CASSRETGQLRFRTEAFF
.	TRBV6-1	TRBJ2-2	medium-sized	TGTGCCAGCAGTGAGGGGGGAACAGAAACCGGGGAGCTGTTTTTT	CASSEGGTETGELFF
.	TRBV2	TRBJ1-4	.	TGTGCCAGCAGGAGGGGACCGAAGACTAATGAAAAACTGTTTTTT	CASRRGPKTNEKLFF
TRBD1	TRBV13	TRBJ2-1	.	TGTGCCAGCAGCCCTCGGTGGGGGGACAGGGGGCAGAATGAGCAGTTCTTC	CASSPRWGDRGQNEQFF
.	TRBV12-3/TRBV12-4	TRBJ1-1	few	TGTGCCAGCAGTTTAGCGGCGAACACTGAAGCTTTCTTT	CASSLAANTEAFF
.	TRBV4-2	TRBJ2-1	few	TGTGCCAGCAGCCAAGGGGTACGAGGGGAACCGGGCAATGAGCAGTTCTTC	CASSQGVRGEPGNEQFF